The clone carrying this T cell receptor (beta chain) was seen a single time. The data are from a study of CD8+ T cells in alopecia areata. As the sequencing template, cDNA was produced by extracting RNA and reverse transcribing it. The table came from immunoSEQ multiplex PCR; TCRdb's copy has only in-frame clones and leaves some out. Here the sample spans 180,000 or so clones, about 72% being singletons. This clonotype was obtained from a human donor with alopecia areata. The sequences come from CD8+ T cells sorted from blood, collected at week 0.

Here the CDR3 reads CSVEALWSGQADYGYTF. The CDR3 DNA sequence: TGCAGCGTTGAAGCGTTGTGGTCAGGGCAAGCGGACTATGGCTACACCTTC. The chain couples TRBV29-1 to TRBJ1-2; D perhaps matches TRBD1 (5 bases). Trimming left V 1 base short and J 3 bases short, with 21 bases between. The length of the CDR3 is 17 residues. Germline V gives CDR1 SQVTM, CDR2 ANQGSEA.